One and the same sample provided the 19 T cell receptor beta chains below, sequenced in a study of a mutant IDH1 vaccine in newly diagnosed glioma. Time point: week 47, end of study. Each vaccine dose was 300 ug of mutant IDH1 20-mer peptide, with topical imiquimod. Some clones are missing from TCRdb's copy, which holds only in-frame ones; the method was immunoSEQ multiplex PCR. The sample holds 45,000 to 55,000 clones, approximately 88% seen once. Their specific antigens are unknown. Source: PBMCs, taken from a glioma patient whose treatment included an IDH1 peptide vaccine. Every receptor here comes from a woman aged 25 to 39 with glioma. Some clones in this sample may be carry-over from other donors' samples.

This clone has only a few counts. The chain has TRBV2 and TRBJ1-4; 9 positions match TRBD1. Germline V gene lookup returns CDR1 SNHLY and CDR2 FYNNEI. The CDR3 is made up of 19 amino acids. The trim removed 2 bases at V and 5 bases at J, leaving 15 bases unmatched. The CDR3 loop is CASSEYGTGPFRNNEKLFF. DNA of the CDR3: TGTGCCAGCAGTGAATATGGGACAGGGCCTTTTAGAAACAATGAAAAACTGTTTTTT.

CDR3 sequence: CASSPGQIRTDTQYF. The CDR3 coding sequence is TGCGCCAGCAGCCCCGGACAGATCCGCACAGATACGCAGTATTTT. The genes are TRBV5-1 and TRBJ2-3; TRBD1 is a possible D gene (6 bases). This CDR3 is 15 amino acids long. Germline CDR1 is SGHRS and CDR2 is YFSETQ. V was clipped by 4 bases and J by 1 base, with 13 bases between them.

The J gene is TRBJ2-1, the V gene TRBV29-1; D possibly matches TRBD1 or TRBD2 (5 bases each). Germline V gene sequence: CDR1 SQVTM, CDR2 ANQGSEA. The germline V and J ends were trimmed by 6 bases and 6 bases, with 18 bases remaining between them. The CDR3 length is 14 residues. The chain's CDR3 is CSVMTAKTINEQFF. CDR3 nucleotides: TGCAGCGTAATGACAGCTAAGACTATCAATGAGCAGTTCTTC.

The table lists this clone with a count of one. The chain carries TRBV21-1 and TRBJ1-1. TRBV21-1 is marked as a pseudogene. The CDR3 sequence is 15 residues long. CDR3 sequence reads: CASGGIRSLNTEAFF. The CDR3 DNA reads TGTGCCAGCGGGGGTATCCGGTCCTTGAACACTGAAGCTTTCTTT.

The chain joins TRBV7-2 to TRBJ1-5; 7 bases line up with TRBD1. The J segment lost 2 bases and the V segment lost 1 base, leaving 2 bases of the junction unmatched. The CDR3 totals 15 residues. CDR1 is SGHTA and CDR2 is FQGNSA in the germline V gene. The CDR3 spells CASSLERGRNQPQHF. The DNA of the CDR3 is TGTGCCAGCAGCTTAGAGAGGGGGCGCAATCAGCCCCAGCATTTT.

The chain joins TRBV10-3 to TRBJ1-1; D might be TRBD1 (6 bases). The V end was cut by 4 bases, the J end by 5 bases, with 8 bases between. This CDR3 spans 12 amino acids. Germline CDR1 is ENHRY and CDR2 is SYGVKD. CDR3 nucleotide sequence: TGTGCCATCAGTGGAGGGGGGACTGAAGCTTTCTTT. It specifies CAISGGGTEAFF.

CDR3 region: CASSMNDRGTEQFF. The CDR3 DNA sequence: TGTGCCAGTAGTATGAACGACAGGGGAACTGAGCAGTTCTTC. J is TRBJ2-1 and V is TRBV19; 8 positions match TRBD1. J lost 9 bases, V lost 3 bases, and 7 bases had no gene match. CDR3 length: 14 amino acids. CDR1 and CDR2 (germline): LNHDA, SQIVND (reference sequence).

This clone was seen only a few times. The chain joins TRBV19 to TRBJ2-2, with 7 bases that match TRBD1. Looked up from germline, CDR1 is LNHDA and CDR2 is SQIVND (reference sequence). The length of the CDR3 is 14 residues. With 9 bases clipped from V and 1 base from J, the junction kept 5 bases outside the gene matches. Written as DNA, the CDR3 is TGTGCCAGCCTCCGGGACAGGAACACCGGGGAGCTGTTTTTT. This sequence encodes CASLRDRNTGELFF.

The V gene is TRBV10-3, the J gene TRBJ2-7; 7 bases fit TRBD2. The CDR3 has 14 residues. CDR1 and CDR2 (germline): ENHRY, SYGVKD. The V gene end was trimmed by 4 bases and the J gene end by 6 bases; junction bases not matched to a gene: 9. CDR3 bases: TGTGCCATCAGTGTCTCTGCGGGAGCTGCCGAGCAGTACTTC. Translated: CAISVSAGAAEQYF.

The CDR3, as DNA: TGTGCCACCAGCAGTCCAAGGACTAGCGGGAGTACAGATACGCAGTATTTT. It yields the protein CATSSPRTSGSTDTQYF. This chain uses TRBV15 with TRBJ2-3, with TRBD2 identical over 13 bases. CDR3 length: 17 residues. V trimming: 3 bases; J trimming: 3 bases; junction bases outside the gene matches: 6. Germline CDR1 LNHNV, CDR2 YYDKDF (reference sequence).

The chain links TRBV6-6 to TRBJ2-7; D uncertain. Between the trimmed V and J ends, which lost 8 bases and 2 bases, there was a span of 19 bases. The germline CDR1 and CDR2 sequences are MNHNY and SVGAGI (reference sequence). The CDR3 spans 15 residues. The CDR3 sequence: CASSLTGASPYEQYF. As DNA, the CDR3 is TGTGCCAGCTCACTTACGGGCGCCTCACCCTACGAGCAGTACTTC.

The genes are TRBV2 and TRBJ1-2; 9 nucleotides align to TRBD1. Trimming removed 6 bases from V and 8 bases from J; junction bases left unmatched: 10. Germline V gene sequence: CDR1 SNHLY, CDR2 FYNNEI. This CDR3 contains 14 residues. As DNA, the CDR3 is TGTGCCAGCAGCCGGGACAGGGAAGTCGGCGGCTACACCTTC. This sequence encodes CASSRDREVGGYTF.

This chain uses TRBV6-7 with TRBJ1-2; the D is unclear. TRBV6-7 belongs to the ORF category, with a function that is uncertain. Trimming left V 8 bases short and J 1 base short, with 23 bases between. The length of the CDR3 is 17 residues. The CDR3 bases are TGTGCCAGCTCTTGGGTTCTTCGGGCTCGACTTAACTATGGCTACACCTTC. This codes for CASSWVLRARLNYGYTF.

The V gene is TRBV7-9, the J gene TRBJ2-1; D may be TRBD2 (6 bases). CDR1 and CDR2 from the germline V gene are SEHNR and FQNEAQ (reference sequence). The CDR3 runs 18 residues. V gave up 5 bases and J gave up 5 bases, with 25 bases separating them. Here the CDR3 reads CASSPPRGSGRQHNEQFF. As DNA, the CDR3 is TGTGCCAGCAGCCCCCCCCGGGGGTCGGGTCGACAGCACAATGAGCAGTTCTTC.

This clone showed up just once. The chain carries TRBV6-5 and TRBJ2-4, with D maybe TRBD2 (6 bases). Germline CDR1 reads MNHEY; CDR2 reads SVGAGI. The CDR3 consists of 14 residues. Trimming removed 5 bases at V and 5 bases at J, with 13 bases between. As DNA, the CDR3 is TGTGCCAGCAGTACTTGGGGGGAGGAAAACATTCAGTACTTC. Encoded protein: CASSTWGEENIQYF.

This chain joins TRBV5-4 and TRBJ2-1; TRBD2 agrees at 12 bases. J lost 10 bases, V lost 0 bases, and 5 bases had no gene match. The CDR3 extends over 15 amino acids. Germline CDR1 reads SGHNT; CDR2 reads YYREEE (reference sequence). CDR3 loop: CASSLVLAGGTEQFF. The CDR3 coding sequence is TGTGCCAGCAGCTTGGTACTAGCGGGAGGAACCGAGCAGTTCTTC.

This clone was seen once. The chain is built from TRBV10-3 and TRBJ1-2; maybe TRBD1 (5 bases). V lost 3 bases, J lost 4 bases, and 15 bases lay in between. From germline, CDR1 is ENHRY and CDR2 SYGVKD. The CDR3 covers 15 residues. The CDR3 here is CAISDPLLDIYGYTF. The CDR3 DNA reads TGTGCCATCAGTGACCCGCTCCTGGACATCTATGGCTACACCTTC.

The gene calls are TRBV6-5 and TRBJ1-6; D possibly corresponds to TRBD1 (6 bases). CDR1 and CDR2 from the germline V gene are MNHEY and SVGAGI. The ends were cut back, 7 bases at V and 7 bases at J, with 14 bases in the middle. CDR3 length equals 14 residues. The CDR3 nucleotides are TGTGCCAGCACCCAGGGCCAGGGGAATTCACCCCTCCACTTT. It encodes CASTQGQGNSPLHF.

The CDR3 protein is CASSPLTGAHQPQHF. For the CDR3, the DNA is TGTGCCAGCAGCCCATTGACAGGGGCTCATCAGCCCCAGCATTTT. The chain couples TRBV7-2 to TRBJ1-5, with 8 bases lining up with TRBD1. The CDR3 is 15 residues long. V lost 5 bases, J lost 5 bases, and 8 bases stayed unmatched. The V gene's germline CDR1 is SGHTA and CDR2 FQGNSA.